Shown below are 19 T cell receptor beta chains from a single sample sequenced in a study of blood T cell repertoires in COVID-19. Method: immunoSEQ multiplex PCR; TCRdb's copy keeps in-frame clones and lacks some. Found here are 250,000 to 300,000 clones, over 75% of them singletons; the top ten hold about 11%. The sample taken for sequencing was peripheral blood. These TCRs come from a woman between 65 and 79 years old with acute or convalescent COVID-19.

The chain employs TRBV5-1 and TRBJ2-1; 9 nucleotides align to TRBD2. V shed 0 bases, J shed 4 bases, and the junction held 2 bases outside the gene matches. Germline lookup yields CDR1 SGHRS and CDR2 YFSETQ. This CDR3 has 15 residues. The CDR3 region has the DNA TGCGCCAGCAGCTTGGGCGGGGGGGCATACAATGAGCAGTTCTTC. Protein product: CASSLGGGAYNEQFF.

For the CDR3, the DNA is TGTGCCAGCACCAACAGCCCTCGGGACTCTGGGGCCAACGTCCTGACTTTC. This gives the protein CASTNSPRDSGANVLTF. The rearrangement uses TRBV7-3 and TRBJ2-6; D perhaps matches TRBD2 (5 bases). V lost 7 bases and J 0 bases, leaving 16 bases between the germline ends. Per germline, CDR1 SGHTA and CDR2 FQGTGA. The CDR3 runs to 17 residues.

The chain employs TRBV6-5 and TRBJ1-1; D call uncertain. This CDR3 has 14 amino acids. Deletions cut 4 bases from V and 0 bases from J, with 9 bases between. CDR1 and CDR2 (germline): MNHEY, SVGAGI. CDR3 protein: CASSLPGLNTEAFF. In nucleotides, the CDR3 is TGTGCCAGCAGTTTGCCTGGGCTGAACACTGAAGCTTTCTTT.

This clone was picked up one time. The chain couples TRBV5-4 to TRBJ1-1, with 8 bases that match TRBD1. J gave up 8 bases and V 3 bases, and 6 bases lay outside the gene matches. The CDR3 covers 13 residues. CDR1 is SGHNT, CDR2 YYREEE, per germline (reference sequence). For the CDR3, the DNA is TGTGCCAGCAGCTCTGGACAGGGAGGGGAAGCTTTCTTT. As protein: CASSSGQGGEAFF.

The J gene is TRBJ2-1, the V gene TRBV5-1; 10 bases agree with TRBD2. Germline V lookup: CDR1 SGHRS, CDR2 YFSETQ. CDR3 length: 20 residues. Trimming cost V 0 bases and J 0 bases; bases outside gene matches: 12. The CDR3 sequence: CASSLAIRLAGATSYNEQFF. CDR3 in DNA: TGCGCCAGCAGCTTGGCAATCAGGCTAGCGGGGGCCACCTCCTACAATGAGCAGTTCTTC.

This chain joins TRBV6-6 and TRBJ2-2; D remains unclear. V was pared by 4 bases and J by 1 base, with 7 bases between. The CDR3 extends over 14 amino acids. Germline V gene sequence: CDR1 MNHNY, CDR2 SVGAGI (reference sequence). The CDR3 nucleotides are TGTGCCAGCAGTTCCACAGAGAACACCGGGGAGCTGTTTTTT. Amino acids: CASSSTENTGELFF.

This clone was found once. V is TRBV29-1 and J is TRBJ1-5; D unresolved. V was clipped by 5 bases and J by 0 bases, with 11 bases between them. This CDR3 is 14 amino acids long. CDR1 and CDR2 from the germline V gene are SQVTM and ANQGSEA. This CDR3 reads CSVLVGNSNQPQHF. The CDR3 DNA reads as TGCAGCGTTCTCGTCGGGAATAGCAATCAGCCCCAGCATTTT.

The chain is built from TRBV20-1 and TRBJ1-2; D is unclear. The CDR3 runs to 13 residues. Looked up from germline, CDR1 is DFQATT and CDR2 is SNEGSKA (reference sequence). Trimming took off 3 bases at V and 4 bases at J, with 12 bases between the two ends. The CDR3 protein is CSASVGRVYGYTF. The CDR3 bases are TGCAGTGCTAGTGTAGGGAGGGTCTATGGCTACACCTTC.

The chain carries TRBV7-9 and TRBJ2-2, with a weak D call TRBD1 (6 bases). There are 15 residues in the CDR3. The V end lost 5 bases, the J end lost 4 bases, and 14 bases lay between the germline ends. Germline assignment: CDR1 SEHNR and CDR2 FQNEAQ (reference sequence). The CDR3 nucleotides are TGTGCCAGCAGCCGAGTACAGGGATCCACCGGGGAGCTGTTTTTT. Its protein is CASSRVQGSTGELFF.

V is TRBV20-1 and J is TRBJ2-1; 7 bases are a match to TRBD2. CDR3 size: 11 residues. CDR1 DFQATT and CDR2 SNEGSKA come from the germline V gene (reference sequence). V lost 5 bases, J lost 8 bases, and 3 bases stayed unmatched. Written as DNA, the CDR3 is TGCAGTGCTGGGGAGGGGTATGAGCAGTTCTTC. Its protein is CSAGEGYEQFF.

The rearrangement uses TRBV7-6 and TRBJ2-3; possibly TRBD1 for D (6 bases). Germline CDR1 and CDR2: SGHVS and FNYEAQ. The CDR3 sequence is 15 residues long. Trimming took off 3 bases at V and 1 base at J, with 11 bases between the two ends. CDR3 sequence (DNA): TGTGCCAGCAGCTTTTTTCCAGGGGGCACAGATACGCAGTATTTT. Protein: CASSFFPGGTDTQYF.

V is TRBV10-3 and J is TRBJ2-5, with D perhaps matching TRBD1 (5 bases). The V and J ends lost 2 bases and 5 bases respectively, with 9 bases between them. This CDR3 is built from 13 residues. Germline lookup yields CDR1 ENHRY and CDR2 SYGVKD. CDR3: CAISESRVETQYF. The CDR3 DNA reads TGTGCCATCAGTGAGAGCAGGGTGGAGACCCAGTACTTC.

The rearrangement joins TRBV29-1 to TRBJ2-3; 9 bases are a match to TRBD1. V gave up 3 bases and J gave up 7 bases; unmatched junction bases: 11. This CDR3 is built from 15 residues. Germline CDR1 SQVTM, CDR2 ANQGSEA. CDR3 sequence (DNA): TGCAGCGTTGATAACCCGACAGGGGGGAGGAATACGCAGTATTTT. Its protein product is CSVDNPTGGRNTQYF.

The rearrangement uses TRBV10-3 and TRBJ2-7; weak D call: TRBD1 (6 bases). This CDR3 has 14 residues. V lost 3 bases to trimming and J lost 3 bases, with 12 bases between them. Germline V gene sequence: CDR1 ENHRY, CDR2 SYGVKD. DNA for the CDR3: TGTGCCATCAGTGACTACACAGGGAACTACGAGCAGTACTTC. Translation: CAISDYTGNYEQYF.

The chain's CDR3 is CASSQPTGKGAFF. The CDR3, as DNA: TGTGCCAGCAGCCAACCAACAGGGAAAGGAGCTTTCTTT. V and J are TRBV3-1 (or the pseudogene TRBV3-2) and TRBJ1-1, with D possibly matching TRBD1 (6 bases). The germline CDR1 and CDR2 sequences are LGHDT and YNNKEL (reference sequence). V lost 2 bases and J lost 10, with 14 bases in between. This CDR3 is built from 13 residues.

This clone appeared once. The CDR3 region has the DNA TGTGCCACCGGGGAGGACAGGGATGACAATGAGCAGTTCTTC. This sequence encodes CATGEDRDDNEQFF. This chain joins TRBV24-1 and TRBJ2-1; 8 nucleotides match TRBD1. The CDR3 is made up of 14 amino acids. The J segment lost 5 bases and the V segment lost 9 bases, leaving 8 bases of the junction unmatched. Germline CDR1 reads KGHDR; CDR2 reads SFDVKD.

The V call is TRBV5-4, the J call TRBJ1-2; TRBD1 aligns across 10 bases. Germline V gene lookup returns CDR1 SGHNT and CDR2 YYREEE (reference sequence). There are 13 residues in the CDR3. Trimming took 9 bases from V and 5 from J; bases not matched to a gene: 7. The CDR3 sequence is CATRDRGRYGYTF. The CDR3 region has the DNA TGTGCCACTAGGGACAGGGGAAGATATGGCTACACCTTC.

The sample holds a few counts of this clone. This sequence joins TRBV15 and TRBJ1-5; 11 nucleotides match TRBD1. Per germline, CDR1 LNHNV and CDR2 YYDKDF (reference sequence). The CDR3 covers 15 residues. V gave up 3 bases and J gave up 7 bases; unmatched junction bases: 5. This CDR3 reads CATSSGQGAWQPQHF. The CDR3 coding sequence is TGTGCCACCAGCAGCGGACAGGGGGCTTGGCAGCCCCAGCATTTT.

This sequence joins TRBV19 and TRBJ2-5, with D possibly TRBD2 on 6 matching bases. The CDR3 has 15 residues. The germline V gene encodes CDR1 LNHDA and CDR2 SQIVND (reference sequence). The V end lost 5 bases, the J end lost 1 base, and 14 bases lay between the germline ends. The CDR3 nucleotides are TGTGCCAGTAGTCCGGGACTCGCAACCCAAGAGACCCAGTACTTC. This sequence encodes CASSPGLATQETQYF.